The present T cell receptor beta chain was sequenced within a study of shared clonotypes between healthy human individuals. The overall study: Per-donor plates numbered three CD4 naive, three CD4 memory, two CD8 naive and one CD8 memory.

Overall study results and limits: Sharing across four donors was highest in naive CD4 (approximately 5%) and lowest in memory CD8 (approximately 0.4%).

From CD4+ cells came CD45RA+ naive and CD45RA-negative memory subsets. Original data processing: Filtering of immunoSEQ junctional sequences could not match full-length read filtering. Libraries were prepared by immunoSEQ multiplex PCR; TCRdb keeps only in-frame clonotypes and omits some of them. V and J calls and clone size come straight from that table; D and trimming were deduced from the DNA. The profile covers about 980,000 clones, with less than 85% appearing a single time and approximately 1.5% taken by the ten largest. This clone has only one observation. Antigen: not known. This TCR derives from a man aged 18 to 29 in good health. The sample taken for sequencing was memory CD4+ T cells sorted from blood. Sample subset: CD45RA-negative fraction.

CDR3 residues: CASSFDRNYGYTF. The CDR3 region has the DNA TGTGCCAGCAGCTTTGACAGGAACTATGGCTACACCTTC. This chain connects TRBV5-4 to TRBJ1-2, with D perhaps TRBD1 (6 bases). Trimming stripped 2 bases from V and 2 bases from J, with 7 bases between. Germline values: CDR1 SGHNT, CDR2 YYREEE (reference sequence). This CDR3 comprises 13 residues.